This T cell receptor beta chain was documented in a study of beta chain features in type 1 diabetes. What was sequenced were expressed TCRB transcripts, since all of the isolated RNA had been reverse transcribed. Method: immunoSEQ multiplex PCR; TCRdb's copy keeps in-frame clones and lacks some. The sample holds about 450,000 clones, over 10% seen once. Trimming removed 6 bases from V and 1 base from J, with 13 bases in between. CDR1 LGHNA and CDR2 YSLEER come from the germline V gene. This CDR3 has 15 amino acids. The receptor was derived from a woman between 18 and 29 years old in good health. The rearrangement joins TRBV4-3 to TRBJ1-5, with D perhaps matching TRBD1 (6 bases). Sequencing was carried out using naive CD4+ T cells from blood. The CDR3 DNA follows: TGCGCCAGCAGACCGACGGGGGCGAGCAATCAGCCCCAGCATTTT. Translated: CASRPTGASNQPQHF.